What follows are 32 T cell receptor beta chains derived from one specimen sequenced in a study of blood T cell repertoires in COVID-19 (dated by TCRdb to between 2020 and 2021). The method was the immunoSEQ multiplex PCR assay. TCRdb's version of the immuneACCESS table is confined to in-frame rearrangements and falls short of the full clone set. An unresolved V gene accounts for under half of the shortfall where checked; the remainder is of unknown origin. The sample table holds fewer than 130,000 clones, of which about 80% were seen once. The ten top clones hold around 15% of the sample. The sample comprised peripheral blood. These TCRs come from an elderly woman with active or convalescent COVID-19.

This sequence joins TRBV3-1 (or the pseudogene TRBV3-2) and TRBJ2-5; possibly TRBD1 for D (6 bases). Trimming pared 4 bases from V and 4 bases from J, leaving 10 bases between. CDR3 size: 13 residues. Germline V gene sequence: CDR1 LGHDT, CDR2 YNNKEL (reference sequence). The CDR3, as DNA: TGTGCCAGCAGCCCCCAGGGGTCAGAGACCCAGTACTTC. It specifies CASSPQGSETQYF.

CDR3 region: CASSQGPVDRSEKLFF. CDR3 sequence (DNA): TGTGCCAGCAGCCAAGGTCCCGTGGACAGAAGTGAAAAACTGTTTTTT. This chain connects TRBV4-2 to TRBJ1-4, with a possible D match to TRBD1 (6 bases). This CDR3 has 16 residues. Germline V gene data show CDR1 as LGHNA and CDR2 as YNFKEQ. Trimming shortened V by 1 base and J by 7 bases, and 16 bases separated the two germline ends.

The rearrangement joins TRBV9 to TRBJ2-2, with D perhaps TRBD1 (6 bases). The V and J ends lost 4 bases and 7 bases respectively, with 11 bases between them. There are 13 residues in the CDR3. CDR1 SGDLS and CDR2 YYNGEE come from the germline V gene. The CDR3, as DNA: TGTGCCAGCAGCCGACAGGTGAACGGGGAGCTGTTTTTT. Its translation: CASSRQVNGELFF.

The chain links TRBV27 to TRBJ2-2; TRBD1 matches at 7 bases. V shed 7 bases and J 0 bases; nucleotides not matched to a gene: 5. Germline V CDR1 and CDR2: MNHEY, SMNVEV (reference sequence). CDR3 size: 15 residues. CDR3 region: CASKQGPANTGELFF. CDR3 bases: TGTGCCAGCAAACAGGGGCCCGCGAACACCGGGGAGCTGTTTTTT.

V usage is TRBV29-1 and J usage is TRBJ2-2; TRBD1 aligns across 9 bases. CDR3 length: 13 amino acids. The germline V gene has CDR1 SQVTM and CDR2 ANQGSEA. The J segment lost 5 bases and the V segment lost 6 bases, leaving 4 bases of the junction unmatched. The CDR3 sequence: CSVGTGQTGELFF. CDR3 sequence (DNA): TGCAGCGTGGGGACAGGGCAAACCGGGGAGCTGTTTTTT.

The chain has TRBV7-9 and TRBJ1-2; possible D gene TRBD1, 5 bases. The V gene's germline CDR1 is SEHNR and CDR2 FQNEAQ (reference sequence). The CDR3 sequence is 13 residues long. V dropped 3 bases and J dropped 2 bases, with 7 bases sitting between them. The CDR3 bases are TGTGCCAGCAGCTTGACAGACAACTATGGCTACACCTTC. This encodes CASSLTDNYGYTF.

This clone was recorded once. The V call is TRBV6-5, the J call TRBJ2-1, with D possibly matching TRBD2 (5 bases). V gave up 10 bases and J gave up 8 bases, with 21 bases separating them. Germline V gives CDR1 MNHEY, CDR2 SVGAGI. The CDR3 sequence is 14 residues long. DNA of the CDR3: TGTGCCACCTCTAGATCCTCGGGGTCCTATGAGCAGTTCTTC. It codes for CATSRSSGSYEQFF.

A word on this clone: One end of the junction does not line up with germline, which may come from a read error. This chain connects TRBV27 to TRBJ1-6, with D possibly TRBD1 on 6 matching bases. The CDR3 consists of 17 residues. From germline, CDR1 is MNHEY and CDR2 SMNVEV (reference sequence). The CDR3 sequence is CVSSLYGRGFYDSPLHF. In DNA form, the CDR3 reads TGTGTCAGCAGTTTATATGGCAGGGGTTTTTATGATTCACCCCTCCACTTT.

The V call is TRBV19, the J call TRBJ2-1, with 7 bases that match TRBD1. The ends lost 7 bases at V and 9 bases at J; junction bases unmatched: 12. Germline values: CDR1 LNHDA, CDR2 SQIVND (reference sequence). This CDR3 has 14 amino acids. In DNA, the CDR3 is TGTGCCAGTAAAAGACAGGGAGTGGGGAGTGAGCAGTTCTTC. Protein: CASKRQGVGSEQFF. Full variable domain (remainder filled in from reference TRBV19 and TRBJ2-1): DGGITQSPKYLFRKEGQNVTLSCEQNLNHDAMYWYRQDPGQGLRLIYYSQIVNDFQKGDIAEGYSVSREKKESFPLTVTSAQKNPTAFYLCASKRQGVGSEQFFGPGTRLTVL.

The chain is built from TRBV29-1 and TRBJ2-7; D is perhaps TRBD2 (7 bases). There are 14 residues in the CDR3. Trimming removed 2 bases from V and 5 bases from J, with 16 bases in between. Germline CDR1 is SQVTM and CDR2 is ANQGSEA. This CDR3 reads CSVEIPRGANEQYF. In DNA form, the CDR3 reads TGCAGCGTTGAAATCCCCCGGGGGGCCAACGAGCAGTACTTC.

This clone was detected only once. CDR3 nucleotides: TGTGCCAGCAGCTTGTTCGGGAAAGAGTTCTTC. As protein: CASSLFGKEFF. The V gene is TRBV5-6, the J gene TRBJ2-1, with D possibly TRBD2 on 5 matching bases. V gave up 1 base and J gave up 14 bases, with 10 bases separating them. The germline V gene encodes CDR1 SGHDT and CDR2 YYEEEE. This CDR3 has 11 residues. Variable domain in full (rest from reference TRBV5-6 and TRBJ2-1): DAGVTQSPTHLIKTRGQQVTLRCSPKSGHDTVSWYQQALGQGPQFIFQYYEEEERQRGNFPDRFSGHQFPNYSSELNVNALLLGDSALYLCASSLFGKEFFGPGTRLTVL.

This clone was recorded only once. The chain uses TRBV24-1 and TRBJ2-4; 9 nucleotides match TRBD2. V gave up 9 bases and J gave up 0 bases; unmatched junction bases: 17. Germline CDR1 is KGHDR and CDR2 is SFDVKD. The length of the CDR3 is 19 residues. The CDR3 sequence is CATEDSAGGTLLAKNIQYF. As DNA, the CDR3 is TGTGCCACCGAAGACTCAGCGGGAGGCACCCTTCTAGCCAAAAACATTCAGTACTTC.

J is TRBJ2-6 and V is TRBV18; TRBD1 matches at 9 bases. Looked up from germline, CDR1 is KGHSH and CDR2 is LQKENI. V shed 2 bases and J 2 bases; nucleotides not matched to a gene: 4. The length of the CDR3 is 17 residues. The CDR3 coding sequence is TGTGCCAGCTCACCAAGACAGGGGGGGACTGGGGCCAACGTCCTGACTTTC. Encoded protein: CASSPRQGGTGANVLTF.

V gene TRBV5-1 combines with J gene TRBJ1-2; TRBD1 might be the D (5 bases). The germline CDR1 and CDR2 sequences are SGHRS and YFSETQ. The CDR3 contains 15 residues. Trimming left V 0 bases short and J 0 bases short, with 9 bases between. The CDR3 sequence is CASSLEIRANYGYTF. The CDR3 nucleotides are TGCGCCAGCAGCTTGGAAATCAGGGCTAACTATGGCTACACCTTC. The full variable domain, its missing parts supplied by reference TRBV5-1 and TRBJ1-2, is KAGVTQTPRYLIKTRGQQVTLSCSPISGHRSVSWYQQTPGQGLQFLFEYFSETQRNKGNFPGRFSGRQFSNSRSEMNVSTLELGDSALYLCASSLEIRANYGYTFGSGTRLTVV.

V gene TRBV12-3 or TRBV12-4 combines with J gene TRBJ1-2, with D perhaps TRBD1 (5 bases). CDR3 length equals 12 residues. V lost 5 bases to trimming and J lost 6 bases, with 10 bases between them. The CDR3 sequence: CASSTQVHGYTF. CDR3 in DNA: TGTGCCAGCAGTACACAGGTACATGGCTACACCTTC.

Here the CDR3 reads CASSLYPTNYGYTF. Written as DNA, the CDR3 is TGCGCCAGCAGCTTGTACCCTACTAACTATGGCTACACCTTC. V and J are TRBV5-1 and TRBJ1-2; D remains unclear. Trimming removed 1 base at V and 0 bases at J, with 7 bases between. CDR1 and CDR2 (germline): SGHRS, YFSETQ. The CDR3 sequence is 14 residues long.

CDR3 residues: CASSVGRSSYNEQFF. CDR3 bases: TGTGCCAGCAGCGTAGGGCGGAGCTCCTACAATGAGCAGTTCTTC. The chain uses TRBV9 and TRBJ2-1, with D uncertain. The V end was cut by 0 bases, the J end by 0 bases, with 7 bases between. The CDR3 length is 15 residues. CDR1 and CDR2 from the germline V gene are SGDLS and YYNGEE.

Ten or more counts support this clone. The chain joins TRBV19 to TRBJ2-1; 9 positions match TRBD1. This CDR3 region has 13 residues. Trimming removed 6 bases from V and 9 bases from J; junction bases left unmatched: 6. CDR1 and CDR2 from the germline V gene are LNHDA and SQIVND (reference sequence). This chain's CDR3 is CASRWTGATEQFF. CDR3 DNA: TGTGCCAGTAGGTGGACAGGGGCTACTGAGCAGTTCTTC.

This clone was seen just once. The rearrangement uses TRBV5-6 and TRBJ2-7; no reliable D call. The CDR3 extends over 14 amino acids. V lost 0 bases and J lost 3, with 10 bases in between. Germline-derived CDR1 and CDR2 are SGHDT and YYEEEE. The CDR3 nucleotides are TGTGCCAGCAGCTTGGACTATGGCAGCTACGAGCAGTACTTC. Translated, it gives CASSLDYGSYEQYF.

The sample holds a few counts of this clone. The gene calls are TRBV5-1 and TRBJ1-2; the D gene is possibly TRBD1 (5 bases). The CDR3 is made up of 15 amino acids. With 0 bases removed from V and 4 bases from J, the gap between germline ends came to 13 bases. The germline gives CDR1 SGHRS, CDR2 YFSETQ. CDR3 sequence (DNA): TGCGCCAGCAGCTTGGACAGGAAAATACTCTATGGCTACACCTTC. Translation: CASSLDRKILYGYTF.

This chain links TRBV21-1 with TRBJ2-1; TRBD1 is the table's D call, not checked against the DNA. TRBV21-1 is given as a pseudogene. The CDR3 runs to 15 residues. CDR3: CASRFPGQGVDEQFF. The CDR3 region has the DNA TGTGCCAGCAGATTTCCGGGACAGGGTGTAGATGAGCAGTTCTTC.

V gene TRBV2 combines with J gene TRBJ2-3; 9 nucleotides align to TRBD2. J gave up 11 bases and V 6 bases, and 15 bases lay outside the gene matches. Germline CDR1 is SNHLY and CDR2 is FYNNEI. The CDR3 length is 15 residues. CDR3 sequence: CASRDRAGGPGKQYF. CDR3 nucleotides: TGTGCCAGCAGGGACCGGGCGGGAGGGCCCGGGAAGCAGTATTTT.

This chain links TRBV2 with TRBJ2-2; 9 nucleotides match TRBD2. The CDR3 is 15 amino acids. J lost 1 base, V lost 6 bases, and 3 bases had no gene match. Germline CDR1 SNHLY, CDR2 FYNNEI. The CDR3 region has the DNA TGTGCCAGCAGCCTAGCGGGGCGGAACACCGGGGAGCTGTTTTTT. Translation: CASSLAGRNTGELFF.

The chain recombines TRBV4-2 with TRBJ1-3; D is unresolved. Trimming stripped 2 bases from V and 0 bases from J, with 8 bases between. The CDR3 spans 15 residues. The V gene's germline CDR1 is LGHNA and CDR2 YNFKEQ. The CDR3 DNA follows: TGTGCCAGCAGCCAAACTGGTAGCTCTGGAAACACCATATATTTT. Protein: CASSQTGSSGNTIYF.

In its sample, this clone was seen once. This rearrangement joins TRBV20-1 to TRBJ2-7; 9 nucleotides align to TRBD2. This CDR3 is 14 amino acids long. Germline V CDR1 and CDR2: DFQATT, SNEGSKA (reference sequence). J gave up 5 bases and V 3 bases, and 8 bases lay outside the gene matches. This chain's CDR3 is CSASGGRASNEQYF. DNA of the CDR3: TGCAGTGCTAGTGGCGGGAGGGCCTCTAACGAGCAGTACTTC.

V gene TRBV5-1 combines with J gene TRBJ2-3, with TRBD2 matching over 11 bases. Germline CDR1 SGHRS, CDR2 YFSETQ. This CDR3 is 19 amino acids long. J lost 0 bases, V lost 4 bases, and 13 bases had no gene match. The CDR3 spells CASSLGWSSGRPSTDTQYF. As DNA, the CDR3 is TGCGCCAGCAGCCTCGGGTGGTCTAGCGGGAGGCCTAGCACAGATACGCAGTATTTT.

This sequence joins TRBV30 and TRBJ2-7, with 12 bases matching TRBD2. Germline loops: CDR1 GTSNPN, CDR2 SVGIG (reference sequence). Unmatched junction bases numbered 11, after V lost 5 bases and J lost 6 bases. The CDR3 is 15 amino acids. CDR3 in amino acids: CAWSRLAGDDSEQYF. CDR3 in DNA: TGTGCCTGGTCCAGACTAGCGGGAGATGACAGCGAGCAGTACTTC.

The chain is built from TRBV7-3 and TRBJ1-2; 9 nucleotides agree with TRBD1. J lost 4 bases, V lost 6 bases, and 9 bases had no gene match. CDR3 size: 15 residues. CDR1 is SGHTA and CDR2 is FQGTGA in the germline V gene. This CDR3 is CASSRGDRGAYGYTF. CDR3 nucleotides: TGTGCCAGCAGTCGAGGAGACAGGGGGGCCTATGGCTACACCTTC.

The chain has TRBV7-9 and TRBJ2-5, with TRBD2 as a possible D gene (7 bases). The length of the CDR3 is 14 residues. Trimming stripped 5 bases from V and 4 bases from J, with 14 bases between. Per the germline V gene, CDR1 is SEHNR and CDR2 is FQNEAQ (reference sequence). CDR3 region: CASSPIGGAETQYF. CDR3 DNA: TGTGCCAGCAGCCCGATTGGGGGGGCAGAGACCCAGTACTTC.

This clone was counted a few times. The rearrangement uses TRBV7-8 and TRBJ1-1, with D perhaps matching TRBD1 (5 bases). Looked up from germline, CDR1 is SGHVS and CDR2 is FQNEAQ. CDR3 length equals 13 residues. The V gene lost 5 bases and the J gene lost 1 base, with 8 bases spanning the gap. The CDR3 reads CASSPTGNTEAFF. DNA of the CDR3: TGTGCCAGCAGCCCCACAGGGAACACTGAAGCTTTCTTT.

The rearrangement links TRBV3-1 (or the pseudogene TRBV3-2) to TRBJ2-3; no definite D call. Germline values: CDR1 LGHDT, CDR2 YNNKEL (reference sequence). V lost 1 base and J lost 2, with 13 bases in between. The CDR3 has 16 residues. The CDR3 reads CASSQGVWYSTDTQYF. CDR3 DNA: TGTGCCAGCAGCCAAGGTGTGTGGTACTCCACAGATACGCAGTATTTT.

V gene TRBV4-2 combines with J gene TRBJ2-5, with TRBD1 matching 12 bases. The germline V gene has CDR1 LGHNA and CDR2 YNFKEQ. Trimming at V came to 0 bases and at J to 5 bases, leaving 7 bases not matched to a gene. This CDR3 comprises 17 residues. This chain's CDR3 is CASSQEPGTGGRETQYF. The CDR3 region has the DNA TGTGCCAGCAGCCAAGAGCCCGGGACAGGGGGCCGGGAGACCCAGTACTTC.